This TCR beta chain was found in a study of T cell responses to AZD1222 COVID-19 vaccine. Clones were sequenced by immunoSEQ multiplex PCR, and TCRdb holds only the in-frame ones, with some missing. Of tens of thousands of clones in the sample, roughly 90% were seen once. Germline CDR1 and CDR2: SGDLS and YYNGEE. Trimming removed 2 bases from V and 3 bases from J, with 12 bases in between. The CDR3 runs 15 residues. Whole-study findings and limits: Repertoires were collected only later (after the peak T cell response had occurred).

As to this clone: What it recognizes is unknown.

This TCR was sampled from an adult who received the AZD1222 COVID-19 vaccine. Sequencing was performed on peripheral blood, taken 28 days after the second AZD1222 dose. The chain is built from TRBV9 and TRBJ2-1; D perhaps matches TRBD2 (6 bases). CDR3 nucleotide sequence: TGTGCCAGCAGCGTGCGGGACCAATTCTACAATGAGCAGTTCTTC. Protein product: CASSVRDQFYNEQFF.